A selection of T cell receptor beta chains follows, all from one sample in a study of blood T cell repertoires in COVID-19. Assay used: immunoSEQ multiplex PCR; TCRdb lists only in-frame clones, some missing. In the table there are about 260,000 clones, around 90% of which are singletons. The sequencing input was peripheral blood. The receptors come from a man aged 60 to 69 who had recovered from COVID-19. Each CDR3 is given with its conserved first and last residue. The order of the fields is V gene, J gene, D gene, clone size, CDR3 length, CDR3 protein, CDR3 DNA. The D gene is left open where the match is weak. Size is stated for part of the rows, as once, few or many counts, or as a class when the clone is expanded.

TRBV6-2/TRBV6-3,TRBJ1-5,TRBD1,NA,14,CASSYGQGNQPQHF,TGTGCCAGCAGTTACGGACAGGGGAATCAGCCCCAGCATTTT
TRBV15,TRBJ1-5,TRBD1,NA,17,CATSRIVTGAQGQPQHF,TGTGCCACCAGCAGAATCGTGACAGGGGCGCAGGGCCAGCCCCAGCATTTT
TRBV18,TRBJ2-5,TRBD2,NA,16,CASSPRLAGGQETQYF,TGTGCCAGCTCACCAAGACTAGCGGGGGGGCAAGAGACCCAGTACTTC
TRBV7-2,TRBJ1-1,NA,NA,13,CASSLTRNTEAFF,TGTGCCAGCTCCTTAACGCGGAACACTGAAGCTTTCTTT
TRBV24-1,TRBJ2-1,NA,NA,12,CATSDPSGEQFF,TGTGCCACCAGTGATCCGTCGGGGGAGCAGTTCTTC
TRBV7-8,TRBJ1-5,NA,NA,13,CASSSTENQPQHF,TGTGCCAGCAGCTCTACAGAGAATCAGCCCCAGCATTTT
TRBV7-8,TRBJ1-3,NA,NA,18,CASSLRSPGASSGNTIYF,TGTGCCAGCAGCTTAAGGTCACCTGGGGCGAGCTCTGGAAACACCATATATTTT
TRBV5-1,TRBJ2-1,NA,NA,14,CASSLAQGIYEQFF,TGCGCCAGCAGCTTGGCCCAGGGGATCTATGAGCAGTTCTTC
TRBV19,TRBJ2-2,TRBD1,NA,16,CASSTRGQGDTGELFF,TGTGCCAGTAGCACCAGGGGACAGGGAGACACCGGGGAGCTGTTTTTT
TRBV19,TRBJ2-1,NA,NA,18,CASSFPRQGDTGYNEQFF,TGTGCCAGTAGTTTCCCCCGCCAAGGGGACACAGGATACAATGAGCAGTTCTTC
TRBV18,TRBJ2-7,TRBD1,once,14,CASSPRTGNYEQYF,TGTGCCAGCTCACCAAGGACAGGCAACTACGAGCAGTACTTC
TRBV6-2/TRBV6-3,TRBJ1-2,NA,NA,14,CASSYTTGRLGYTF,TGTGCCAGCAGTTACACGACGGGAAGGCTCGGCTACACCTTC
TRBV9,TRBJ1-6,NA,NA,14,CASSVGGFDSPLHF,TGTGCCAGCAGCGTAGGAGGGTTCGATTCACCCCTCCACTTT
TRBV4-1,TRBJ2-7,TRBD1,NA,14,CASSSLTGGVEQYF,TGCGCCAGCAGCTCCCTTACAGGGGGCGTCGAGCAGTACTTC
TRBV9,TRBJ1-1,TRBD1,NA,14,CASSAEQGYTEAFF,TGTGCCAGCAGCGCGGAACAGGGGTACACTGAAGCTTTCTTT
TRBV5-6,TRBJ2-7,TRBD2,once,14,CASSGAGGQYEQYF,TGTGCCAGCAGCGGTGCGGGGGGGCAGTACGAGCAGTACTTC
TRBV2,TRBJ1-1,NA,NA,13,CASSESGNTEAFF,TGTGCCAGCAGTGAATCGGGGAACACTGAAGCTTTCTTT
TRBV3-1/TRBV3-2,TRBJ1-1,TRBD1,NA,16,CASSFRDRGLGTEAFF,TGTGCCAGCAGCTTTCGGGACAGGGGGCTTGGGACTGAAGCTTTCTTT
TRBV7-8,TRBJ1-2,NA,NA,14,CASSLGTANYGYTF,TGTGCCAGCAGCTTAGGGACAGCTAACTATGGCTACACCTTC
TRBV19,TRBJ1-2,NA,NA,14,CASSIPGINYGYTF,TGTGCCAGTAGTATACCAGGGATTAACTATGGCTACACCTTC
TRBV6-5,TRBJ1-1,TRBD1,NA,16,CASSYTTGSGNTEAFF,TGTGCCAGCAGTTATACGACAGGGTCGGGGAACACTGAAGCTTTCTTT
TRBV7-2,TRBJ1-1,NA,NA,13,CASSPRGGLEAFF,TGTGCCAGCAGCCCTCGGGGGGGACTTGAAGCTTTCTTT
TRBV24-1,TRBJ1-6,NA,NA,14,CATRGHRANSPLHF,TGTGCCACCAGAGGCCACAGGGCTAATTCACCCCTCCACTTT
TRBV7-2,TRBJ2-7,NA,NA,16,CASSLVQGAPSLEQYF,TGTGCCAGCAGCTTAGTTCAAGGGGCCCCCAGTCTCGAGCAGTACTTC
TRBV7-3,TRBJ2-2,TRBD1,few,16,CASSSGTGINTGELFF,TGTGCCAGCAGCTCCGGGACAGGGATAAACACCGGGGAGCTGTTTTTT
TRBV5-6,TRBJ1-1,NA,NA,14,CASSLGALSTEAFF,TGTGCCAGCAGCTTGGGGGCATTGAGCACTGAAGCTTTCTTT